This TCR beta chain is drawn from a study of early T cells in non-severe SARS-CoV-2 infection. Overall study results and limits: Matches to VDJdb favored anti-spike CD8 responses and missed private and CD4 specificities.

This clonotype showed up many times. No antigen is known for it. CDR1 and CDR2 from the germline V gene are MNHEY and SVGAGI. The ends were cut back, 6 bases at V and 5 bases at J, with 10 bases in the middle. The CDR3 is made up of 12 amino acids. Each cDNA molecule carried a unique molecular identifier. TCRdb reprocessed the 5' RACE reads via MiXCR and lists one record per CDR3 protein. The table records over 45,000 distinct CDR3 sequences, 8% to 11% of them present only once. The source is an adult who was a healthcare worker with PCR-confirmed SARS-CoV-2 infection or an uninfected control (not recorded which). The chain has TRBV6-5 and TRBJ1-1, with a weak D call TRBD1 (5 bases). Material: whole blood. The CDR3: CASRGGFTEAFF. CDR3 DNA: TGTGCCAGCAGGGGGGGATTTACTGAAGCTTTCTTT.